This TCR beta chain was captured in a study of T cell repertoires in cytomegalovirus infection. Across the whole study: Indicated by public TCR beta signatures were CMV infection and matching HLA type.

Study observations and caveats: The ex vivo response showed dominance by HLA-C-restricted CMV-specific TCR beta clonotypes.

Each CDR3 protein is one row after TCRdb ran MiXCR on the reads. The data show 200,000 to 300,000 distinct CDR3 sequences, roughly an eighth seen once. V was clipped by 1 base and J by 3 bases, with 9 bases between them. The CDR3 length is 14 residues. Germline V gene data show CDR1 as SGHTA and CDR2 as FQGTGA. In this sample, this clonotype turned up many times. Its antigen is not identified. Sequencing used PBMCs. This TCR came from a human donor in good health (CMV status not recorded). Some clones in this sample may be carry-over from other donors' samples. The chain joins TRBV7-3 to TRBJ1-1, with D tentatively TRBD1 (5 bases). CDR3 coding DNA: TGTGCCAGCAGCTTAAGGTGGGGGGACACTGAAGCTTTCTTT. Protein sequence: CASSLRWGDTEAFF.